These 5 T cell receptor beta chains were sequenced from one sample in a study of blood T cell repertoires in COVID-19 (dated by TCRdb to between 2020 and 2021). Libraries were constructed by the immunoSEQ multiplex PCR assay. Not all clones reach the TCRdb copy of this immuneACCESS table, which keeps in-frame sequences only. Checked studies attribute under half of the gap to unresolved V genes and leave the rest unexplained. The sample records about 190,000 clones, roughly four fifths of which are singletons. Together, the top ten hold roughly 12% of the sample. Sequenced sample: peripheral blood. The origin of the receptors is a woman in her forties or fifties with acute or convalescent COVID-19.

This clone has a handful of counts. The chain couples TRBV28 to TRBJ1-2; the match to TRBD1 covers 9 bases. The V gene end was trimmed by 6 bases and the J gene end by 1 base; junction bases not matched to a gene: 6. The CDR3 has 15 amino acids. The germline V gene encodes CDR1 MDHEN and CDR2 SYDVKM. The CDR3 DNA reads TGTGCCAGCAGATCTACAGGGGGCCTTAACTATGGCTACACCTTC. Amino acids: CASRSTGGLNYGYTF.

The V gene is TRBV3-1 (or the pseudogene TRBV3-2), the J gene TRBJ2-7; 10 bases agree with TRBD2. This CDR3 is 15 amino acids long. Trimming removed 5 bases from V and 5 bases from J; junction bases left unmatched: 9. Per germline, CDR1 LGHDT and CDR2 YNNKEL (reference sequence). Here the CDR3 DNA reads TGTGCCAGCAGCTACTTAGCGGGGGGAGTTGACGAGCAGTACTTC. Protein product: CASSYLAGGVDEQYF.

The chain carries TRBV19 and TRBJ1-2; a weak D match, TRBD1 (6 bases). Looked up from germline, CDR1 is LNHDA and CDR2 is SQIVND (reference sequence). This CDR3 spans 13 amino acids. V lost 7 bases and J lost 4, with 13 bases in between. CDR3 bases: TGTGCCAGTACAGATGGGACACCCTATGGCTACACCTTC. Protein sequence: CASTDGTPYGYTF.

For the CDR3, the DNA is TGTGCCAGCAGGTCTAGTGGCGGACAGCCCCAGCATTTT. Its translation: CASRSSGGQPQHF. The chain has TRBV28 and TRBJ1-5; D is uncertain. CDR3 length equals 13 residues. Trimming took 6 bases from V and 7 from J, leaving 13 bases between them. Germline V gives CDR1 MDHEN, CDR2 SYDVKM.

The rearrangement links TRBV19 to TRBJ1-6; D gene unclear. The V and J ends lost 3 bases and 7 bases respectively, with 10 bases between them. The CDR3 spans 14 residues. Germline values: CDR1 LNHDA, CDR2 SQIVND (reference sequence). DNA of the CDR3: TGTGCCAGTAGTATCCGGGAGATAAATTCACCCCTCCACTTT. It codes for CASSIREINSPLHF.